These 18 T cell receptor beta chains were sequenced from one sample in a study of T cell responses to AZD1222 COVID-19 vaccine. TCRdb's copy holds only in-frame clones and misses some; the assay was immunoSEQ multiplex PCR. The sample includes some 120,000 clones, 75% to 90% of them seen just once. The material was peripheral blood, obtained on day 0 of AZD1222 vaccination. The receptors derive from an adult in good health.

The rearrangement joins TRBV10-3 to TRBJ1-1; a weak D match, TRBD1 (5 bases). CDR1 is ENHRY and CDR2 is SYGVKD in the germline V gene. There are 14 residues in the CDR3. Trimming shortened V by 0 bases and J by 5 bases, and 10 bases separated the two germline ends. CDR3 nucleotides: TGTGCCATCAGTGAGTCCCAGGGTGAGACTGAAGCTTTCTTT. The encoded protein is CAISESQGETEAFF.

The chain links TRBV6-5 to TRBJ2-7; the match to TRBD1 covers 7 bases. The CDR3 is 14 amino acids. Trimming cost V 6 bases and J 3 bases; bases outside gene matches: 8. The V gene's germline CDR1 is MNHEY and CDR2 SVGAGI. CDR3 in DNA: TGTGCCAGCAGGATACGGGACAGCAGCTACGAGCAGTACTTC. It specifies CASRIRDSSYEQYF.

V and J are TRBV11-1 and TRBJ1-5; D not certain. Germline lookup yields CDR1 SGHAT and CDR2 FQDESV (reference sequence). This CDR3 is built from 13 residues. The V gene lost 4 bases and the J gene lost 4 bases, with 8 bases spanning the gap. The CDR3 is CASSSQMNQPQHF. In nucleotides, the CDR3 is TGTGCCAGCAGCTCTCAGATGAATCAGCCCCAGCATTTT.

The chain has TRBV29-1 and TRBJ1-1, with TRBD1 matching over 7 bases. Germline CDR1 and CDR2: SQVTM and ANQGSEA. The length of the CDR3 is 11 residues. With V trimmed by 6 bases and J by 8 bases, 6 bases remained unmatched. CDR3 sequence (DNA): TGCAGCGTCCAAGACAGGGCCGAAGCTTTCTTT. It is translated as CSVQDRAEAFF. The variable domain in full, with the rest retrieved from reference TRBV29-1 and TRBJ1-1, is SAVISQKPSRDICQRGTSLTIQCQVDSQVTMMFWYRQQPGQSLTLIATANQGSEATYESGFVIDKFPISRPNLTFSTLTVSNMSPEDSSIYLCSVQDRAEAFFGQGTRLTVV.

This rearrangement joins TRBV18 to TRBJ2-7; D is uncertain. The V end lost 3 bases, the J end lost 0 bases, and 6 bases lay between the germline ends. The CDR3 has 13 amino acids. The germline V gene has CDR1 KGHSH and CDR2 LQKENI. CDR3: CASSPVTSYEQYF. The CDR3 nucleotides are TGTGCCAGCTCACCCGTTACCTCCTACGAGCAGTACTTC.

This clone was counted once. V is TRBV10-3 and J is TRBJ2-2; D possibly corresponds to TRBD1 (6 bases). Germline V lookup: CDR1 ENHRY, CDR2 SYGVKD. There are 15 residues in the CDR3. Trimming shortened V by 6 bases and J by 5 bases, and 16 bases separated the two germline ends. CDR3 coding DNA: TGTGCCATCAGGACCCCAGGGGATGGAACCGGGGAGCTGTTTTTT. Protein product: CAIRTPGDGTGELFF.

The chain has TRBV15 and TRBJ2-1, with D possibly being TRBD1 (5 bases). The CDR3 sequence is 17 residues long. Germline-derived CDR1 and CDR2 are LNHNV and YYDKDF (reference sequence). Trimming left V 1 base short and J 0 bases short, with 13 bases between. The CDR3 sequence: CATSRGERGSSYNEQFF. DNA of the CDR3: TGTGCCACCAGCAGAGGAGAAAGGGGAAGCTCCTACAATGAGCAGTTCTTC.

The chain couples TRBV27 to TRBJ2-3; D unclear. Germline V CDR1 and CDR2: MNHEY, SMNVEV (reference sequence). This CDR3 contains 13 residues. Trimming stripped 4 bases from V and 0 bases from J, with 5 bases between. This CDR3 is CASSYGSTDTQYF. The DNA for the CDR3 is TGTGCCAGCAGTTACGGTAGCACAGATACGCAGTATTTT.

This chain links TRBV28 with TRBJ1-5, with 7 bases matching TRBD1. The germline V gene has CDR1 MDHEN and CDR2 SYDVKM. V lost 6 bases to trimming and J lost 4 bases; unmatched junction nucleotides: 3. The CDR3 extends over 13 amino acids. CDR3 residues: CASSTGVNQPQHF. CDR3 DNA sequence: TGTGCCAGCAGCACAGGGGTAAATCAGCCCCAGCATTTT.

The chain couples TRBV30 to TRBJ2-7; 9 bases match TRBD1. The germline CDR1 and CDR2 sequences are GTSNPN and SVGIG (reference sequence). The junction had 6 bases not matched to a gene; V was cut back by 8 bases and J by 4 bases. This CDR3 is 12 amino acids long. CDR3 loop: CAGQGTSYEQYF. The CDR3 DNA follows: TGTGCCGGACAGGGGACTTCGTACGAGCAGTACTTC.

The chain joins TRBV19 to TRBJ1-1, with TRBD1 matching 7 bases. The length of the CDR3 is 13 residues. Germline V gene data show CDR1 as LNHDA and CDR2 as SQIVND (reference sequence). J gave up 11 bases and V 5 bases, and 11 bases lay outside the gene matches. CDR3 bases: TGTGCCAGTAGTGACAGACAGGGCGATCGTGCTTTCTTT. Amino acid sequence: CASSDRQGDRAFF.

This clone came up once. The rearrangement joins TRBV6-2 or TRBV6-3 to TRBJ2-1, with 7 nucleotides matching TRBD1. CDR3 length: 12 amino acids. The germline CDR1 and CDR2 sequences are MNHEY and SVGEGT. Losses at the gene ends were 4 bases for V and 8 bases for J; bases not matched to a gene: 2. CDR3 coding DNA: TGTGCCAGCAGTTCCCAGGGGGATGAGCAGTTCTTC. It yields the protein CASSSQGDEQFF.

This clone was seen a handful of times. The chain has TRBV4-1 and TRBJ1-6; no firm D call. V was pared by 3 bases and J by 0 bases, with 9 bases between. CDR3 length equals 16 residues. From germline, CDR1 is MGHRA and CDR2 YSYEKL. CDR3 sequence (DNA): TGCGCCAGCAGCCAGACGGGGAGCTCCTATAATTCACCCCTCCACTTT. Residues: CASSQTGSSYNSPLHF.

The chain joins TRBV3-1 (or the pseudogene TRBV3-2) to TRBJ2-5, with TRBD2 as a possible D gene (6 bases). Germline V lookup: CDR1 LGHDT, CDR2 YNNKEL (reference sequence). The CDR3 extends over 15 amino acids. The V end lost 1 base, the J end lost 3 bases, and 12 bases lay between the germline ends. CDR3 in amino acids: CASSQGMGGEETQYF. CDR3 bases: TGTGCCAGCAGCCAAGGAATGGGCGGGGAAGAGACCCAGTACTTC.

This rearrangement joins TRBV6-5 to TRBJ2-7, with D possibly matching TRBD1 (6 bases). The CDR3 spans 14 residues. Germline CDR1 reads MNHEY; CDR2 reads SVGAGI. The V end lost 8 bases, the J end lost 4 bases, and 18 bases lay between the germline ends. The CDR3 DNA is TGTGCCAGCGGCCCTGGGGGCGGGCGGTACGAGCAGTACTTC. Its translation: CASGPGGGRYEQYF.

V and J are TRBV2 and TRBJ1-1, with D perhaps TRBD1 (6 bases). The CDR3 loop spans 17 amino acids. Germline V CDR1 and CDR2: SNHLY, FYNNEI. V was pared by 2 bases and J by 2 bases, with 18 bases between. The CDR3 loop reads CASSEKAGWDINTEAFF. The CDR3 DNA reads as TGTGCCAGCAGTGAAAAGGCGGGATGGGACATAAACACTGAAGCTTTCTTT.

The V call is TRBV19, the J call TRBJ1-6; 7 positions match TRBD1. The V gene's germline CDR1 is LNHDA and CDR2 SQIVND (reference sequence). With V trimmed by 2 bases and J by 5 bases, 6 bases remained unmatched. This CDR3 is 16 amino acids long. Here the CDR3 DNA reads TGTGCCAGTAGTATACGAACCGGGACAGATAATTCACCCCTCCACTTT. It codes for CASSIRTGTDNSPLHF.

The chain employs TRBV6-4 and TRBJ2-6; perhaps D is TRBD1 or TRBD2 (6 bases each). Trimming stripped 6 bases from V and 0 bases from J, with 15 bases between. The CDR3 length is 17 residues. From germline, CDR1 is MRHNA and CDR2 SNTAGT. CDR3: CASRRDISDSGANVLTF. The DNA for the CDR3 is TGTGCCAGCAGGCGGGACATAAGTGACTCTGGGGCCAACGTCCTGACTTTC.